This passage covers 28 T cell receptor beta chains from one sample sequenced in a study of identical twins. One entry per CDR3 protein results from TCRdb running MiXCR on the 5' RACE reads. The repertoire has hundreds of thousands of distinct CDR3 sequences, around an eighth of them found once; the top ten carry around 1.6%. The sample was also reused in another study, on yellow fever vaccine responses in identical twins.

The sample comprised PBMCs. These receptors were obtained from a woman aged 18-29 years in good health.

This clonotype was counted at least ten times. The gene calls are TRBV10-3 and TRBJ1-5; unclear D gene. Per germline, CDR1 ENHRY and CDR2 SYGVKD. Between the trimmed V and J ends, which lost 0 bases and 4 bases, there was a span of 10 bases. This CDR3 comprises 15 residues. The DNA of the CDR3 is TGTGCCATCAGTGAGTCCCGGGGTCCTAATCAGCCCCAGCATTTT. Translated, it gives CAISESRGPNQPQHF.

The J gene is TRBJ2-5, the V gene TRBV3-1; D possibly matches TRBD1 or TRBD2 (6 bases each). Looked up from germline, CDR1 is LGHDT and CDR2 is YNNKEL (reference sequence). The CDR3 covers 14 residues. V was shortened by 0 bases and J by 6 bases, with 11 bases between the two germline ends. The CDR3 is CASSQDHRGQTQYF. CDR3 nucleotides: TGTGCCAGCAGCCAAGATCACCGGGGGCAGACCCAGTACTTC.

The V and J genes are TRBV27 and TRBJ2-1; 7 positions agree with TRBD2. V dropped 7 bases and J dropped 0; count of bases not matched to a gene: 3. The CDR3 runs 14 residues. Germline V gene sequence: CDR1 MNHEY, CDR2 SMNVEV (reference sequence). CDR3: CASTGGSSYNEQFF. Here the CDR3 DNA reads TGTGCCAGCACCGGGGGGAGCTCCTACAATGAGCAGTTCTTC.

CDR3 protein: CASSQDVWEWRTDTQYF. CDR3 bases: TGTGCCAGCAGCCAAGACGTGTGGGAGTGGAGAACAGATACGCAGTATTTT. The chain joins TRBV4-2 to TRBJ2-3; D perhaps matches TRBD2 (5 bases). This CDR3 spans 17 amino acids. Trimming pared 0 bases from V and 3 bases from J, leaving 16 bases between. Germline loops: CDR1 LGHNA, CDR2 YNFKEQ.

This clonotype appeared a few times. This sequence joins TRBV19 and TRBJ1-5; no clear D. Deletions cut 1 base from V and 5 bases from J, with 9 bases between. Germline V gene sequence: CDR1 LNHDA, CDR2 SQIVND (reference sequence). This CDR3 spans 14 amino acids. CDR3 nucleotide sequence: TGTGCCAGTAGTATAGTCCAGTCCTATCAGCCCCAGCATTTT. Translated: CASSIVQSYQPQHF.

The chain has TRBV2 and TRBJ2-3; TRBD2 agrees at 10 bases. CDR1 is SNHLY, CDR2 FYNNEI, per germline. The CDR3 length is 19 residues. V shed 4 bases and J 0 bases; nucleotides not matched to a gene: 13. CDR3 protein: CASSVRSSGSPTSTDTQYF. In nucleotides, the CDR3 is TGTGCCAGCAGTGTTCGGTCTAGCGGGAGTCCTACCAGCACAGATACGCAGTATTTT.

The chain uses TRBV7-9 and TRBJ2-1; D unresolved. V was pared by 5 bases and J by 0 bases, with 17 bases between. This CDR3 spans 17 amino acids. Germline V gives CDR1 SEHNR, CDR2 FQNEAQ (reference sequence). In DNA, the CDR3 is TGTGCCAGCAGCCCACAACTGGGGAAAAGCTCCTACAATGAGCAGTTCTTC. Amino acids: CASSPQLGKSSYNEQFF.

The chain couples TRBV18 to TRBJ2-1; the D is unclear. Per germline, CDR1 KGHSH and CDR2 LQKENI. V was clipped by 1 base and J by 4 bases, with 14 bases between them. This CDR3 has 16 residues. The CDR3 DNA reads as TGTGCCAGCTCACCACGGCCAGTGGGGATGTACAATGAGCAGTTCTTC. Protein: CASSPRPVGMYNEQFF.

This sequence joins TRBV7-9 and TRBJ1-1; no reliable D call. The CDR3 has 13 residues. Germline V CDR1 and CDR2: SEHNR, FQNEAQ (reference sequence). The V gene lost 1 base and the J gene lost 7 bases, with 10 bases spanning the gap. DNA for the CDR3: TGTGCCAGCAGCTTAGAAGGCTTGGGTGAAGCTTTCTTT. Its protein product is CASSLEGLGEAFF.

There are a few counts of this clonotype. J is TRBJ2-3 and V is TRBV29-1; the match to TRBD2 covers 7 bases. The trim removed 2 bases at V and 10 bases at J, leaving 15 bases unmatched. Germline V gene lookup returns CDR1 SQVTM and CDR2 ANQGSEA. The CDR3 is 15 amino acids. CDR3: CSVESREGPVRAQYF. CDR3 sequence (DNA): TGCAGCGTTGAAAGTAGGGAGGGCCCCGTACGGGCGCAGTATTTT.

This clonotype was counted ten times or more. The genes are TRBV24-1 and TRBJ2-1; tentatively, D is TRBD1 (5 bases). V lost 0 bases, J lost 12 bases, and 17 bases lay in between. Germline values: CDR1 KGHDR, CDR2 SFDVKD. The CDR3 has 15 residues. CDR3 coding DNA: TGTGCCACCAGTGATTTGGTCAGGGCAGGACCCCGGCAGTTCTTC. This translates into CATSDLVRAGPRQFF.

The V and J genes are TRBV25-1 and TRBJ2-1; 9 positions match TRBD2. Germline V lookup: CDR1 MGHDK, CDR2 SYGVNS. J gave up 2 bases and V 6 bases, and 5 bases lay outside the gene matches. There are 15 residues in the CDR3. The CDR3: CASRAAGGPYNEQFF. CDR3 coding DNA: TGTGCCAGCAGAGCAGCGGGAGGACCCTACAATGAGCAGTTCTTC. Using reference TRBV25-1 and TRBJ2-1 for the parts outside the CDR3, the full variable domain is EADIYQTPRYLVIGTGKKITLECSQTMGHDKMYWYQQDPGMELHLIHYSYGVNSTEKGDLSSESTVSRIRTEHFPLTLESARPSHTSQYLCASRAAGGPYNEQFFGPGTRLTVL.

The V gene is TRBV20-1, the J gene TRBJ2-1, with 7 bases fitting TRBD2. CDR3 length: 13 residues. Germline-derived CDR1 and CDR2 are DFQATT and SNEGSKA (reference sequence). The junction had 14 bases not matched to a gene; V was cut back by 3 bases and J by 15 bases. Here the CDR3 reads CSASESGVGGRFF. In DNA form, the CDR3 reads TGCAGTGCTAGTGAAAGCGGGGTTGGGGGGAGGTTCTTC.

The table lists this clonotype with a few counts. The V and J genes are TRBV19 and TRBJ2-2, with 13 bases aligning to TRBD2. Trimming removed 3 bases from V and 4 bases from J; junction bases left unmatched: 5. The germline CDR1 and CDR2 sequences are LNHDA and SQIVND (reference sequence). The CDR3 sequence is 17 residues long. The CDR3 DNA is TGTGCCAGTAGTATTACTAGCGGGAGGGTTAGCACCGGGGAGCTGTTTTTT. Its translation: CASSITSGRVSTGELFF.

The V and J genes are TRBV20-1 and TRBJ2-7, with D possibly being TRBD1 (6 bases). From germline, CDR1 is DFQATT and CDR2 SNEGSKA (reference sequence). This CDR3 comprises 14 residues. The V end was cut by 3 bases, the J end by 5 bases, with 17 bases between. CDR3 sequence (DNA): TGCAGTGCTAGCACAGGGATGGAGTTCCACGAGCAGTACGTC. Translation: CSASTGMEFHEQYV.

In this sample, this clonotype turned up a few times. The rearrangement links TRBV5-6 to TRBJ2-1; perhaps TRBD2 as D (5 bases). There are 13 residues in the CDR3. The germline V gene encodes CDR1 SGHDT and CDR2 YYEEEE. V lost 9 bases and J lost 2, with 12 bases in between. CDR3 bases: TGTGCCACGGAGGCGGCGACCTACAATGAGCAGTTCTTC. Translating it yields CATEAATYNEQFF.

The table lists this clonotype with many counts. This chain joins TRBV12-3 or TRBV12-4 and TRBJ2-1; 11 bases match TRBD2. The CDR3 runs 15 residues. V lost 6 bases, J lost 3 bases, and 4 bases stayed unmatched. CDR3 sequence: CASRKTSGNYNEQFF. For the CDR3, the DNA is TGTGCCAGCAGAAAGACTAGCGGGAACTACAATGAGCAGTTCTTC.

This clonotype has only a few counts. The chain has TRBV2 and TRBJ1-6; 9 bases match TRBD1. The CDR3 length is 17 residues. V was clipped by 8 bases and J by 7 bases; unmatched bases: 15. From germline, CDR1 is SNHLY and CDR2 FYNNEI. CDR3 in DNA: TGTGCCAGCGGGGTTTCAACCTCCGGACAGGGGAATTCACCCCTCCACTTT. It translates to CASGVSTSGQGNSPLHF.

Ten or more counts support this clonotype. The genes are TRBV20-1 and TRBJ2-3; D unresolved. Trimming shortened V by 6 bases and J by 1 base, and 14 bases separated the two germline ends. The CDR3 length is 14 residues. The germline CDR1 and CDR2 sequences are DFQATT and SNEGSKA (reference sequence). CDR3 in DNA: TGCAGTGCAAAAAGGGATATAGGCACAGATACGCAGTATTTT. Protein product: CSAKRDIGTDTQYF.

This chain uses TRBV12-3 or TRBV12-4 with TRBJ2-3; 10 bases map to TRBD2. J gave up 2 bases and V 4 bases, and 12 bases lay outside the gene matches. This CDR3 region has 18 residues. CDR3 residues: CASSYSAPGLADTDTQYF. CDR3 DNA sequence: TGTGCCAGCAGTTATAGCGCACCCGGACTAGCGGACACAGATACGCAGTATTTT.

This clonotype was counted only a few times. The V call is TRBV14, the J call TRBJ2-1; 13 bases fit TRBD2. CDR3 length: 15 amino acids. The V and J ends lost 4 bases and 8 bases, in that order; junction bases with no gene match: 5. CDR1 and CDR2 from the germline V gene are SGHDN and FVKESK. The CDR3: CASSPQLAGGDEQFF. The CDR3 nucleotides are TGTGCCAGCAGCCCCCAACTAGCGGGAGGGGATGAGCAGTTCTTC.

In this sample, this clonotype turned up many times. CDR3 bases: TGTGCCAGTATCCCGGGGCCTCTAAACAATGAGCAGTTCTTC. Translated: CASIPGPLNNEQFF. This chain links TRBV2 with TRBJ2-1, with D perhaps assigned TRBD1 or TRBD2 (5 bases each). Germline CDR1 is SNHLY and CDR2 is FYNNEI. The CDR3 runs 14 residues. With 9 bases removed from V and 5 bases from J, the gap between germline ends came to 17 bases. Based on the CDR3 plus reference TRBV2 and TRBJ2-1, the full variable domain is EPEVTQTPSHQVTQMGQEVILRCVPISNHLYFYWYRQILGQKVEFLVSFYNNEISEKSEIFDDQFSVERPDGSNFTLKIRSTKLEDSAMYFCASIPGPLNNEQFFGPGTRLTVL.

This clonotype was detected a few times. The chain carries TRBV6-1 and TRBJ2-7; D remains ambiguous. The V gene lost 3 bases and the J gene lost 0 bases, with 6 bases spanning the gap. The germline V gene encodes CDR1 MNHNS and CDR2 SASEGT. The CDR3 length is 13 residues. In DNA, the CDR3 is TGTGCCAGCAGTGACCAGAGCTCCTACGAGCAGTACGTC. Its protein is CASSDQSSYEQYV.

The chain has TRBV5-1 and TRBJ2-3; tentatively, D is TRBD1 (6 bases). The germline gives CDR1 SGHRS, CDR2 YFSETQ. This CDR3 comprises 13 residues. Between the trimmed V and J ends, which lost 4 bases and 6 bases, there was a span of 12 bases. The CDR3: CASSLNREDTQYF. In DNA, the CDR3 is TGCGCCAGCAGCCTCAACAGGGAGGATACGCAGTATTTT.

The table lists this clonotype with a few counts. This chain links TRBV7-2 with TRBJ1-5; D remains ambiguous. The CDR3 totals 14 residues. The ends were cut back, 1 base at V and 7 bases at J, with 11 bases in the middle. CDR1 SGHTA and CDR2 FQGNSA come from the germline V gene. CDR3 region: CASSLEAYRQPQHF. In DNA form, the CDR3 reads TGTGCCAGCAGCTTAGAAGCTTACCGCCAGCCCCAGCATTTT.

Only one count was recorded for this clonotype. This chain connects TRBV18 to TRBJ2-2, with D perhaps being TRBD1 or TRBD2 (6 bases each). Between the trimmed V and J ends, which lost 0 bases and 1 base, there was a span of 15 bases. The CDR3 sequence is 18 residues long. The germline CDR1 and CDR2 sequences are KGHSH and LQKENI. CDR3 region: CASSPPTGDTLNTGELFF. CDR3 DNA sequence: TGTGCCAGCTCACCACCGACGGGGGACACGCTGAACACCGGGGAGCTGTTTTTT.

There are a few counts of this clonotype. J is TRBJ1-1 and V is TRBV14; D remains unclear. Trimming shortened V by 0 bases and J by 7 bases, and 3 bases separated the two germline ends. The CDR3 contains 11 residues. The germline V gene has CDR1 SGHDN and CDR2 FVKESK. The CDR3 DNA is TGTGCCAGCAGCCAAGACATTGAAGCTTTCTTT. It translates to CASSQDIEAFF.

V and J are TRBV28 and TRBJ2-1; TRBD2 might be the D (5 bases). The germline V gene encodes CDR1 MDHEN and CDR2 SYDVKM. This CDR3 is built from 17 residues. Trimming removed 6 bases from V and 2 bases from J, with 20 bases in between. The CDR3 DNA follows: TGTGCCAGCAGCTCACCTATAGCGTACCCAACCTACAATGAGCAGTTCTTC. The encoded protein is CASSSPIAYPTYNEQFF. Variable domain in full (rest from reference TRBV28 and TRBJ2-1): DVKVTQSSRYLVKRTGEKVFLECVQDMDHENMFWYRQDPGLGLRLIYFSYDVKMKEKGDIPEGYSVSREKKERFSLILESASTNQTSMYLCASSSPIAYPTYNEQFFGPGTRLTVL.